This T cell receptor beta chain was retrieved from a study of response to subunit inactivated influenza vaccine. TCRdb recomputed calls from the RT-PCR reads with MiXCR, one row per CDR3 protein. The sample includes roughly 570,000 distinct CDR3 sequences, around 15% of them seen just once. The CDR3 extends over 14 amino acids. V lost 3 bases and J lost 8; bases outside the gene matches: 4. Germline CDR1 is KGHDR and CDR2 is SFDVKD. Ten or more counts support this clonotype. The sample in question was PBMCs from blood, obtained roughly 12 days after vaccination. This TCR was recovered from a man aged 50 or older who received an inactivated influenza vaccine. This chain uses TRBV24-1 with TRBJ1-4; 8 bases map to TRBD1. This chain's CDR3 is CATSDPGQAEKLFF. The CDR3 DNA reads TGTGCCACCAGTGATCCGGGACAGGCCGAAAAACTGTTTTTT.